The 25 T cell receptor beta chains given below trace back to one sample, sequenced in a study of T cell clonality in common variable immunodeficiency. Findings of the study overall: Common variable immunodeficiency TCR beta sequences reportedly had fewer deletions and N-nucleotide insertions.

The antigens of these receptors remain unknown. The data were produced by immunoSEQ multiplex PCR, yet TCRdb's version contains in-frame clones alone and is incomplete. Listed for the sample are roughly 39,000 clones, none seen a single time. Sequenced input: peripheral blood mononuclear cells. These receptors were obtained from a human donor with common variable immunodeficiency.

Regarding this clone: The read is 3 residues too short to cover the CDR3 end, so that end is filled in from the germline J gene. The chain links TRBV7-9 to TRBJ2-5; D is unresolved. The V gene lost 3 bases and the J gene lost 6 bases, with 14 bases spanning the gap. Germline lookup yields CDR1 SEHNR and CDR2 FQNEAQ (reference sequence). This CDR3 is 14 amino acids long. CDR3 protein: CASSLTAETKTQYF. Incomplete CDR3 DNA: TGTGCCAGCAGCTTGACTGCCGAGACGAAGACC. The complete variable domain, with remaining parts taken from reference TRBV7-9 and TRBJ2-5, reads DTGVSQNPRHKITKRGQNVTFRCDPISEHNRLYWYRQTLGQGPEFLTYFQNEAQLEKSRLLSDRFSAERPKGSFSTLEIQRTEQGDSAMYLCASSLTAETKTQYFGPGTRLLVL.

With regard to this clone: The read ends 3 residues shy of where the CDR3 ends; the end is completed using the germline J gene. The chain joins TRBV7-8 to TRBJ2-5; weak D call: TRBD2 (5 bases). Trimming removed 2 bases from V and 5 bases from J, with 12 bases in between. The CDR3 is 14 amino acids. Germline values: CDR1 SGHVS, CDR2 FQNEAQ. CDR3: CASSLSRGLETQYF. The CDR3 DNA, read in part, is TGTGCCAGCAGCTTAAGTCGGGGTCTGGAGACC.

Comments on this clone: The read gets to within 3 residues of the CDR3 end, and the germline J gene fills in the rest. The rearrangement joins TRBV5-1 to TRBJ1-2; TRBD1 matches at 7 bases. V shed 0 bases and J 3 bases; nucleotides not matched to a gene: 2. The CDR3 runs 14 residues. The V gene's germline CDR1 is SGHRS and CDR2 YFSETQ. The CDR3 protein is CASSLAQGYYGYTF. The sequenced CDR3 bases are TGCGCCAGCAGCTTGGCACAGGGGTACTATGGC.

As concerns this clone: The sequenced fragment ends 3 residues before the CDR3 boundary, so the rest is inferred from the germline J gene. The rearrangement links TRBV20-1 to TRBJ1-4; a weak D match, TRBD1 (6 bases). Germline CDR1 DFQATT, CDR2 SNEGSKA (reference sequence). Trimming left V 6 bases short and J 3 bases short, with 17 bases between. This CDR3 comprises 15 residues. Partial CDR3 DNA: TGCAGTGCCAATCGCCAGGGGTTTGCTAATGAAAAA. Its translation: CSANRQGFANEK. From start to end, the CDR3 is CSANRQGFANEKLFF.

This clone was recorded a few times. The sequence runs out 3 residues before the end of the CDR3; the remainder is reconstructed from the germline J gene. The chain has TRBV6-1 and TRBJ2-5; 8 bases map to TRBD2. Germline trimming cut 1 base from V and 5 bases from J; bases unmatched to any gene: 12. CDR1 is MNHNS, CDR2 SASEGT, per germline. CDR3 length equals 17 residues. The part of the CDR3 DNA that was read is TGTGCCAGCAGTGAAGAGGTCCACGCGGGAGGCGGTGAGACC. It specifies CASSEEVHAGGGET. The whole CDR3 is CASSEEVHAGGGETQYF.

This clone has more than one count but fewer than ten. Incomplete CDR3 DNA: TGTGCCAGCAGCTTAACGGGAGGGGGACAGGCTCAAGAGACC. Encoded protein: CASSLTGGGQAQET. The CDR3 in its entirety is CASSLTGGGQAQETQYF. V and J are TRBV7-3 and TRBJ2-5; a possible D gene is TRBD1 (8 bases). The CDR3 is cut off 3 residues early in the read; its end comes from the germline J gene. The CDR3 runs to 17 residues. Germline V CDR1 and CDR2: SGHTA, FQGTGA. The ends were cut back, 0 bases at V and 2 bases at J, with 16 bases in the middle.

This clone was detected only a few times. The read ends 3 residues shy of where the CDR3 ends; the end is completed using the germline J gene. This sequence joins TRBV7-6 and TRBJ2-2; tentatively, D is TRBD1 (5 bases). The length of the CDR3 is 14 residues. The V end was cut by 2 bases, the J end by 5 bases, with 9 bases between. Germline V gives CDR1 SGHVS, CDR2 FNYEAQ. The covered CDR3 bases are TGTGCCAGCAGCTTACAGGGTAGGACCGGGGAG. Amino acid sequence: CASSLQGRTGE. The full CDR3 sequence reads CASSLQGRTGELFF.

This clone was seen repeatedly, ten times or more. The CDR3 goes on 3 residues after the read ends, and that part is filled in from the germline J gene. This chain links TRBV19 with TRBJ2-4, with 10 bases aligning to TRBD1. V was pared by 2 bases and J by 6 bases, with 7 bases of the junction left unmatched. The CDR3 covers 16 residues. Looked up from germline, CDR1 is LNHDA and CDR2 is SQIVND (reference sequence). The CDR3 protein is CASSIPLTGGRNIQYF. Partial CDR3 DNA: TGTGCCAGTAGTATACCCCTGACAGGGGGCAGAAACATT. Based on the CDR3 plus reference TRBV19 and TRBJ2-4, the full variable domain is DGGITQSPKYLFRKEGQNVTLSCEQNLNHDAMYWYRQDPGQGLRLIYYSQIVNDFQKGDIAEGYSVSREKKESFPLTVTSAQKNPTAFYLCASSIPLTGGRNIQYFGAGTRLSVL.

This clone was seen a handful of times. The CDR3 extends 3 residues past the end of the read, so its final part is completed from the germline J gene. J is TRBJ2-2 and V is TRBV19; TRBD2 is a possible D gene (6 bases). The CDR3 covers 18 residues. Between the trimmed V and J ends, which lost 3 bases and 4 bases, there was a span of 21 bases. The germline gives CDR1 LNHDA, CDR2 SQIVND (reference sequence). The DNA read from the CDR3 is TGTGCCAGTAGTATTAGTCCCCCGGGAGCGGCCGTCACCGGGGAG. Translating it yields CASSISPPGAAVTGE. The whole CDR3 protein is CASSISPPGAAVTGELFF.

This clone was detected a few times. Read coverage stops 3 residues before the CDR3 terminus; the germline J gene supplies the remainder. The rearrangement links TRBV29-1 to TRBJ2-3; D call uncertain. The ends were cut back, 1 base at V and 2 bases at J, with 10 bases in the middle. Germline CDR1 SQVTM, CDR2 ANQGSEA. The CDR3 consists of 14 residues. The CDR3 here is CSVEVLHNTDTQYF. The part of the CDR3 DNA that was read is TGCAGCGTTGAAGTCTTGCACAACACAGATACG.

This clone was seen a few times. The CDR3 extends 3 residues past the end of the read, so its final part is completed from the germline J gene. The chain links TRBV5-1 to TRBJ2-7; 12 bases are a match to TRBD2. The CDR3 covers 18 residues. Germline CDR1 SGHRS, CDR2 YFSETQ. Losses at the gene ends were 4 bases for V and 2 bases for J; bases not matched to a gene: 13. CDR3 protein: CASSGGLAGPSTPYEQYF. CDR3 bases read: TGCGCCAGCAGCGGGGGACTAGCGGGTCCTAGTACACCCTACGAG.

As for this clone: Read data end 3 residues before the CDR3 end; the end is taken from the germline J gene. The rearrangement uses TRBV5-1 and TRBJ2-3; 7 bases fit TRBD1. Germline trimming cut 3 bases from V and 2 bases from J; bases unmatched to any gene: 6. Germline V gene sequence: CDR1 SGHRS, CDR2 YFSETQ. The CDR3 length is 15 residues. The DNA read from the CDR3 is TGCGCCAGCAGCTCCAGACAGGGTACCACAGATACG. Translated: CASSSRQGTTDT. The CDR3, in full, reads CASSSRQGTTDTQYF.

For this clone: With the read ending 3 residues before the CDR3 end, the germline J gene is used to fill in that end. This chain uses TRBV18 with TRBJ2-2, with D possibly being TRBD1 (6 bases). This CDR3 spans 15 amino acids. V lost 3 bases, J lost 9 bases, and 17 bases lay in between. The V gene's germline CDR1 is KGHSH and CDR2 LQKENI. The CDR3 is CASSPDRSPTWELFF. Partial CDR3 DNA: TGTGCCAGCTCACCCGACAGGTCACCAACCTGGGAG.

For this clone: The read comes to an end 3 residues before the CDR3 does, leaving the germline J gene to fill in the end. The chain carries TRBV19 and TRBJ1-2; D not certain. The CDR3 totals 14 residues. CDR1 is LNHDA and CDR2 is SQIVND in the germline V gene (reference sequence). V lost 7 bases, J lost 3 bases, and 15 bases lay in between. The part of the CDR3 DNA that was read is TGTGCCAGTACTATGCGGAATAATGACTATGGC. Translating it yields CASTMRNNDYG. The full CDR3 sequence reads CASTMRNNDYGYTF.

The sample holds many counts of this clone. The CDR3 spells CASSYSNSGGTLGTQYF. The CDR3 DNA, read in part, is TGTGCCAGCAGTTACTCGAACAGCGGGGGAACTTTAGGGACC. The genes are TRBV6-2 or TRBV6-3 and TRBJ2-5; 8 nucleotides match TRBD2. Read coverage stops 3 residues before the CDR3 terminus; the germline J gene supplies the remainder. V gave up 0 bases and J gave up 7 bases; unmatched junction bases: 13. Germline V gives CDR1 MNHEY, CDR2 SVGEGT. This CDR3 comprises 17 residues.

Ten or more counts support this clone. The read comes to an end 3 residues before the CDR3 does, leaving the germline J gene to fill in the end. The chain employs TRBV5-6 and TRBJ2-2, with D tentatively TRBD1 (6 bases). V lost 1 base and J 5 bases, leaving 12 bases between the germline ends. The CDR3 sequence is 15 residues long. Germline CDR1 is SGHDT and CDR2 is YYEEEE. CDR3 bases read: TGTGCCAGCAGCTTGTTGTCAGGGGATACCGGGGAG. Protein: CASSLLSGDTGE. Given in full, the CDR3 is CASSLLSGDTGELFF.

This clone has more than one count but fewer than ten. The DNA ends 3 residues before the CDR3 does, and the rest of the CDR3 is filled in from the germline J gene. The rearrangement joins TRBV20-1 to TRBJ2-7, with 9 bases that match TRBD1. The CDR3 spans 14 residues. Trimming at V came to 3 bases and at J to 5 bases, leaving 8 bases not matched to a gene. Germline assignment: CDR1 DFQATT and CDR2 SNEGSKA (reference sequence). The covered CDR3 bases are TGCAGTGCTAGCCAAGGGGACAGGGTCCACGAG. Translation: CSASQGDRVHE. The full CDR3 protein is CSASQGDRVHEQYF.

This clone has just a few counts. The CDR3 loop is CAWSVANTIYF. CDR3 DNA (partial): TGTGCCTGGAGTGTGGCTAACACC. The chain employs TRBV30 and TRBJ1-3; the D is unclear. The CDR3 end is not reached by the read, which stops 3 residues before it; the germline J gene fills it in. Germline assignment: CDR1 GTSNPN and CDR2 SVGIG (reference sequence). Deletions cut 0 bases from V and 7 bases from J, with 4 bases between. The CDR3 spans 11 residues. Variable domain in full (rest from reference TRBV30 and TRBJ1-3): SQTIHQWPATLVQPVGSPLSLECTVEGTSNPNLYWYRQAAGRGLQLLFYSVGIGQISSEVPQNLSASRPQDRQFILSSKKLLLSDSGFYLCAWSVANTIYFGEGSWLTVV.

In this sample, this clone turned up many times. The read is 3 residues too short to cover the CDR3 end, so that end is filled in from the germline J gene. Other DNA sequences in the same sample also yield this CDR3. The chain is built from TRBV10-3 and TRBJ1-3; TRBD1 matches 7 bases. Germline V CDR1 and CDR2: ENHRY, SYGVKD. The CDR3 consists of 13 residues. J was trimmed by 2 bases and V by 6 bases; bases with no gene match: 1. The CDR3 here is CAISQGAGNTIYF. CDR3 DNA, as far as it was read: TGTGCCATCAGCCAGGGGGCTGGAAACACC.

This clone occurred a few times. The CDR3 bases that were read are TGTGCCAGCAGCTCCCGGGGTGCAGGCCAAGCCTACGAG. Encoded protein: CASSSRGAGQAYE. The complete CDR3 protein is CASSSRGAGQAYEQYF. The chain couples TRBV5-4 to TRBJ2-7; possible D gene TRBD2, 5 bases. The sequence runs out 3 residues before the end of the CDR3; the remainder is reconstructed from the germline J gene. CDR1 SGHNT and CDR2 YYREEE come from the germline V gene (reference sequence). Trimming took off 3 bases at V and 2 bases at J, with 18 bases between the two ends. The CDR3 is 16 amino acids.

This clone came up a few times. The CDR3 sequence is CASSEGGTAGYSEKLFF. Partial CDR3 DNA: TGTGCCAGCAGTGAAGGAGGGACAGCCGGTTACAGTGAAAAA. V gene TRBV6-1 combines with J gene TRBJ1-4; 7 bases match TRBD1. The read ends 3 residues before the CDR3 terminus; that terminus is restored from the germline J gene. Germline lookup yields CDR1 MNHNS and CDR2 SASEGT. The CDR3 extends over 17 amino acids. V lost 1 base, J lost 7 bases, and 12 bases stayed unmatched.

This clone appeared a few times. With the read ending 3 residues before the CDR3 end, the germline J gene is used to fill in that end. This sequence joins TRBV7-2 and TRBJ1-3, with a tentative D call TRBD1 (5 bases). CDR3 length equals 12 residues. Germline V gene lookup returns CDR1 SGHTA and CDR2 FQGNSA. The sequenced part of the CDR3 DNA is TGTGCCAGCAGCTTAGTAGCGGGGGGG. This translates into CASSLVAGG. From start to end, the CDR3 is CASSLVAGGIYF.

This clone came up many times. The read gets to within 3 residues of the CDR3 end, and the germline J gene fills in the rest. The chain couples TRBV7-9 to TRBJ1-1; 8 nucleotides agree with TRBD1. The germline CDR1 and CDR2 sequences are SEHNR and FQNEAQ (reference sequence). The CDR3 loop spans 15 amino acids. V lost 1 base and J lost 5; bases outside the gene matches: 6. CDR3 DNA (partial): TGTGCCAGCAGCTTAGGGACAGGGTGGTGGACTGAA. Its protein product is CASSLGTGWWTE. Given in full, the CDR3 is CASSLGTGWWTEAFF. Combining the CDR3 with reference TRBV7-9 and TRBJ1-1 gives the whole variable domain DTGVSQNPRHKITKRGQNVTFRCDPISEHNRLYWYRQTLGQGPEFLTYFQNEAQLEKSRLLSDRFSAERPKGSFSTLEIQRTEQGDSAMYLCASSLGTGWWTEAFFGQGTRLTVV.

This clone has only a few counts. The read gets to within 3 residues of the CDR3 end, and the germline J gene fills in the rest. The J gene is TRBJ2-3, the V gene TRBV6-2 or TRBV6-3, with 8 positions matching TRBD2. Germline CDR1 and CDR2: MNHEY and SVGEGT. The CDR3 has 15 amino acids. With V trimmed by 4 bases and J by 1 base, 4 bases remained unmatched. The CDR3 protein is CASSFGTRRTDTQYF. The DNA read from the CDR3 is TGTGCCAGCAGTTTCGGGACTAGACGCACAGATACG.

This clone has ten or more counts. The read gets to within 3 residues of the CDR3 end, and the germline J gene fills in the rest. The chain carries TRBV7-6 and TRBJ1-3; possibly TRBD1 for D (5 bases). This CDR3 is 15 amino acids long. With 5 bases removed from V and 3 bases from J, the gap between germline ends came to 14 bases. CDR1 is SGHVS and CDR2 is FNYEAQ in the germline V gene. The sequenced part of the CDR3 DNA is TGTGCCAGCAGCGCCCCGGCAGGGTATGGAAACACC. Protein product: CASSAPAGYGNT. The full CDR3 protein reads CASSAPAGYGNTIYF.